This entry lists 15 T cell receptor beta chains sequenced from one sample in a study of T cell responses to AZD1222 COVID-19 vaccine. The repertoire was sequenced with immunoSEQ multiplex PCR; TCRdb's copy has only in-frame clones and lacks some. The table shows tens of thousands of clones, with approximately 90% occurring only once. This sample comprised peripheral blood, obtained on day 0 of AZD1222 vaccination. The source of these receptors is an adult in good health.

The chain has TRBV5-6 and TRBJ1-1; no firm D call. This CDR3 comprises 14 residues. Germline CDR1 SGHDT, CDR2 YYEEEE. Trimming cost V 6 bases and J 4 bases, with 16 bases left between them. CDR3 sequence (DNA): TGTGCCAGCAATAGTTGGCGGTCGGGCACTGAAGCTTTCTTT. This encodes CASNSWRSGTEAFF.

The rearrangement uses TRBV28 and TRBJ1-1; no reliable D call. In germline, CDR1 is MDHEN, CDR2 SYDVKM. The CDR3 contains 12 residues. CDR3 bases: TGTGCGGCAAGGTGGGCGGACACTGAAGCTTTCTTT. Amino acid sequence: CAARWADTEAFF.

The chain joins TRBV2 to TRBJ2-1, with 7 bases that match TRBD1. This CDR3 is 14 amino acids long. Germline-derived CDR1 and CDR2 are SNHLY and FYNNEI. Trimming removed 4 bases from V and 7 bases from J; junction bases left unmatched: 7. CDR3 bases: TGTGCCAGCAGTGTACAGGGGACCCTGAATGAGCAGTTCTTC. Amino acid sequence: CASSVQGTLNEQFF.

This chain connects TRBV5-1 to TRBJ2-1; TRBD2 might be the D (6 bases). The CDR3 extends over 15 amino acids. V was trimmed by 1 base and J by 3 bases, leaving 11 bases between them. Germline loops: CDR1 SGHRS, CDR2 YFSETQ. CDR3: CASSLTGEIYNEQFF. The CDR3 bases are TGCGCCAGCAGCTTGACGGGGGAGATCTACAATGAGCAGTTCTTC. Full variable domain (remainder filled in from reference TRBV5-1 and TRBJ2-1): KAGVTQTPRYLIKTRGQQVTLSCSPISGHRSVSWYQQTPGQGLQFLFEYFSETQRNKGNFPGRFSGRQFSNSRSEMNVSTLELGDSALYLCASSLTGEIYNEQFFGPGTRLTVL.

This rearrangement joins TRBV19 to TRBJ2-5; the D is unclear. The germline V gene encodes CDR1 LNHDA and CDR2 SQIVND (reference sequence). Trimming cost V 2 bases and J 4 bases, with 11 bases left between them. This CDR3 region has 14 residues. The CDR3 loop is CASSISRNRETQYF. DNA for the CDR3: TGTGCCAGTAGTATATCTCGGAACCGAGAGACCCAGTACTTC.

There are a few counts of this clone. The chain joins TRBV5-4 to TRBJ2-7, with a tentative D call TRBD1 (6 bases). This CDR3 has 14 residues. Trimming removed 0 bases at V and 2 bases at J, with 9 bases between. Germline values: CDR1 SGHNT, CDR2 YYREEE (reference sequence). CDR3 nucleotides: TGTGCCAGCAGCTTGGCGGGACAAACCTACGAGCAGTACTTC. Translation: CASSLAGQTYEQYF.

The rearrangement uses TRBV7-2 and TRBJ2-7; 10 bases match TRBD2. The germline gives CDR1 SGHTA, CDR2 FQGNSA. There are 15 residues in the CDR3. The V gene end was trimmed by 4 bases and the J gene end by 4 bases; junction bases not matched to a gene: 7. CDR3 region: CASSSAGGRKYEQYF. In nucleotides, the CDR3 is TGTGCCAGCAGCTCAGCGGGGGGGCGGAAATACGAGCAGTACTTC.

The J gene is TRBJ2-7, the V gene TRBV5-4; TRBD2 is a possible D gene (6 bases). With 4 bases removed from V and 0 bases from J, the gap between germline ends came to 17 bases. From germline, CDR1 is SGHNT and CDR2 YYREEE (reference sequence). This CDR3 is built from 16 residues. The CDR3 DNA follows: TGTGCCAGCAGCCCTGGGACTGGATCTTACTCCTACGAGCAGTACTTC. The encoded protein is CASSPGTGSYSYEQYF.

The chain is built from TRBV5-4 and TRBJ1-3; possible D gene TRBD1, 5 bases. Germline assignment: CDR1 SGHNT and CDR2 YYREEE (reference sequence). CDR3 length: 15 amino acids. Deletions cut 0 bases from V and 0 bases from J, with 7 bases between. DNA of the CDR3: TGTGCCAGCAGCTTGGTGGGGGTCTCTGGAAACACCATATATTTT. Amino acids: CASSLVGVSGNTIYF.

V is TRBV2 and J is TRBJ1-2; maybe TRBD1 (6 bases). Trimming pared 8 bases from V and 4 bases from J, leaving 14 bases between. CDR3 length: 13 amino acids. Germline V gives CDR1 SNHLY, CDR2 FYNNEI. For the CDR3, the DNA is TGTGCCAGCCAGATACAGGGAGCCTATGGCTACACCTTC. Its protein is CASQIQGAYGYTF.

The rearrangement links TRBV7-2 to TRBJ1-1; a weak D match, TRBD1 (5 bases). The germline CDR1 and CDR2 sequences are SGHTA and FQGNSA. Trimming left V 6 bases short and J 2 bases short, with 13 bases between. This CDR3 is built from 14 residues. The DNA for the CDR3 is TGTGCCAGCAGTCCAACGACAGTCAACACTGAAGCTTTCTTT. Translated, it gives CASSPTTVNTEAFF.

The genes are TRBV20-1 and TRBJ1-2, with 7 bases matching TRBD1. Germline-derived CDR1 and CDR2 are DFQATT and SNEGSKA (reference sequence). The CDR3 extends over 17 amino acids. J lost 0 bases, V lost 3 bases, and 13 bases had no gene match. The DNA for the CDR3 is TGCAGTGCTAGTAGAAATTCAGGGGGTTTAGCTAACTATGGCTACACCTTC. Translating it yields CSASRNSGGLANYGYTF.

The chain carries TRBV2 and TRBJ1-6; D uncertain. V was pared by 6 bases and J by 0 bases, with 6 bases between. Germline V gives CDR1 SNHLY, CDR2 FYNNEI. This CDR3 is 14 amino acids long. The CDR3 sequence: CASSTGSYNSPLHF. The CDR3 region has the DNA TGTGCCAGCAGCACGGGCTCCTATAATTCACCCCTCCACTTT.

J is TRBJ1-2 and V is TRBV10-1; 10 bases match TRBD1. This CDR3 has 15 residues. V lost 3 bases and J lost 3; bases outside the gene matches: 4. CDR1 and CDR2 from the germline V gene are WNHNN and SYGVQD (reference sequence). CDR3 bases: TGCGCCAGCAGTGAAGCGACAGGGGGCGACTATGGCTACACCTTC. Translation: CASSEATGGDYGYTF.

This chain uses TRBV7-6 with TRBJ2-1, with 12 bases aligning to TRBD1. CDR3 size: 15 residues. Trimming at V came to 0 bases and at J to 8 bases, leaving 2 bases not matched to a gene. Germline loops: CDR1 SGHVS, CDR2 FNYEAQ. CDR3 in amino acids: CASSLAGQGADEQFF. The CDR3 bases are TGTGCCAGCAGCTTAGCGGGACAGGGGGCCGATGAGCAGTTCTTC.